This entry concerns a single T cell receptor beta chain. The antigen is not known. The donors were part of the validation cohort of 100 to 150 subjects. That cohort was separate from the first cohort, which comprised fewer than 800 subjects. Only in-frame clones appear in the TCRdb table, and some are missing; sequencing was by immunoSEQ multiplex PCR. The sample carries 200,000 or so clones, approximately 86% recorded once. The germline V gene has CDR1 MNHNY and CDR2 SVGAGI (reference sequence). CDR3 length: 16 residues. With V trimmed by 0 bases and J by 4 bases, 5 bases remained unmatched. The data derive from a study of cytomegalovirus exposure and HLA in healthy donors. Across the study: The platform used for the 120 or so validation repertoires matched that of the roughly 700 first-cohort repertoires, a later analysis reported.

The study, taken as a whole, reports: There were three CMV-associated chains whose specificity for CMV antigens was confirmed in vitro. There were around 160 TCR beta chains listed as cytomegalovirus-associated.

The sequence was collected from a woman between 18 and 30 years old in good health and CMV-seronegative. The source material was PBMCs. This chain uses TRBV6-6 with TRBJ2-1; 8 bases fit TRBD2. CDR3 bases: TGTGCCAGCAGTTACTCTATAGCGGGAAGGTACAATGAGCAGTTCTTC. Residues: CASSYSIAGRYNEQFF.